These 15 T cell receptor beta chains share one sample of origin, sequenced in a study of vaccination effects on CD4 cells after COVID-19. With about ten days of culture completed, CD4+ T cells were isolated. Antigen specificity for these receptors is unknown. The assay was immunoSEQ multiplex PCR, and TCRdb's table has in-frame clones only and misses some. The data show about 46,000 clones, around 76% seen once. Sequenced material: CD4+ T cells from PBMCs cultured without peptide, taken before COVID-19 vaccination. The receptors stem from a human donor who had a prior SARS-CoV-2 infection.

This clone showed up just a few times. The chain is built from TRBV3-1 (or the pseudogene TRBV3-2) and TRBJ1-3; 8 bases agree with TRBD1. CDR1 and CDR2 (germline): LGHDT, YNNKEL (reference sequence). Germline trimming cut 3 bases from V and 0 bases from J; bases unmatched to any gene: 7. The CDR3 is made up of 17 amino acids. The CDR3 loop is CASSHRTGWASGNTIYF. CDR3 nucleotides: TGTGCCAGCAGCCATAGGACAGGGTGGGCCTCTGGAAACACCATATATTTT.

The CDR3 region has the DNA TGTGCCAGCAGCCCACTACGGGGAGAGCAGTTCTTC. This encodes CASSPLRGEQFF. V usage is TRBV5-4 and J usage is TRBJ2-1; D is perhaps TRBD2 (5 bases). Trimming stripped 4 bases from V and 10 bases from J, with 12 bases between. Per germline, CDR1 SGHNT and CDR2 YYREEE (reference sequence). CDR3 length: 12 amino acids. Supplemented by reference TRBV5-4 and TRBJ2-1, the full variable domain reads ETGVTQSPTHLIKTRGQQVTLRCSSQSGHNTVSWYQQALGQGPQFIFQYYREEENGRGNFPPRFSGLQFPNYSSELNVNALELDDSALYLCASSPLRGEQFFGPGTRLTVL.

CDR3 sequence (DNA): TGTGCCAGCAGCTTGAGGCAGGGGACATTTACTTATGGCTACACCTTC. Amino acid sequence: CASSLRQGTFTYGYTF. The chain joins TRBV5-4 to TRBJ1-2; D perhaps matches TRBD1 (6 bases). Germline lookup yields CDR1 SGHNT and CDR2 YYREEE (reference sequence). There are 16 residues in the CDR3. V was cut by 1 base and J by 5 bases, with 18 bases left in between.

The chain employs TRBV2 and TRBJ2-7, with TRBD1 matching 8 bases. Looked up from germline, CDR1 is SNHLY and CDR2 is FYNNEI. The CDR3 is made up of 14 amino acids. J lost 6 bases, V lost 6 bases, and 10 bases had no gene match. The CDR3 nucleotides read TGTGCCAGCAGCCAACAGGGGGTCGGTGGCGAGCAGTACTTC. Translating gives CASSQQGVGGEQYF. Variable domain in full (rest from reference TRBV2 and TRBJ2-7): EPEVTQTPSHQVTQMGQEVILRCVPISNHLYFYWYRQILGQKVEFLVSFYNNEISEKSEIFDDQFSVERPDGSNFTLKIRSTKLEDSAMYFCASSQQGVGGEQYFGPGTRLTVT.

This CDR3 reads CASSSTAGGNYGYTF. The CDR3 DNA follows: TGTGCCAGCAGTTCGACGGCAGGGGGGAACTATGGCTACACCTTC. The rearrangement joins TRBV6-6 to TRBJ1-2; 7 bases fit TRBD1. With V trimmed by 4 bases and J by 2 bases, 7 bases remained unmatched. Germline V gives CDR1 MNHNY, CDR2 SVGAGI (reference sequence). The CDR3 is 15 amino acids.

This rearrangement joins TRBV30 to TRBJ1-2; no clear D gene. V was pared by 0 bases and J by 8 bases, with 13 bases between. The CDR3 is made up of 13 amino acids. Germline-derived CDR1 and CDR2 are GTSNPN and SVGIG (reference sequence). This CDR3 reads CAWSVVLGLGYTF. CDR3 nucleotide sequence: TGTGCCTGGAGTGTTGTTCTCGGCCTAGGCTACACCTTC.

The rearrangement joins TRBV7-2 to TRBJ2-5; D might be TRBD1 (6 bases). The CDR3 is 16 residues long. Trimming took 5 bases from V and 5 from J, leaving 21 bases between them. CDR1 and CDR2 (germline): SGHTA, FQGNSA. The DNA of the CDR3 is TGTGCCAGCAGCCTTTCCGGGACATCAAGGTGGGAGACCCAGTACTTC. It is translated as CASSLSGTSRWETQYF.

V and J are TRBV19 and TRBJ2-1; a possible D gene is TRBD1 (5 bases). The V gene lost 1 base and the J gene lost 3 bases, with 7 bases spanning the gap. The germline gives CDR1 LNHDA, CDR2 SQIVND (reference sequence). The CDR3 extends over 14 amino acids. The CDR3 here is CASSIGGFYNEQFF. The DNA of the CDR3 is TGTGCCAGTAGTATAGGGGGCTTCTACAATGAGCAGTTCTTC.

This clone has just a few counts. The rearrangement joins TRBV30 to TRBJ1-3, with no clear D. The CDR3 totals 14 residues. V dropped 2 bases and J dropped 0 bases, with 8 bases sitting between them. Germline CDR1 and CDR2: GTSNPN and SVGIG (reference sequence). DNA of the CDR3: TGTGCCTGGAGTTTTGGGGTCTCTGGAAACACCATATATTTT. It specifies CAWSFGVSGNTIYF. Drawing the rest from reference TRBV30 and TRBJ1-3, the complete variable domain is SQTIHQWPATLVQPVGSPLSLECTVEGTSNPNLYWYRQAAGRGLQLLFYSVGIGQISSEVPQNLSASRPQDRQFILSSKKLLLSDSGFYLCAWSFGVSGNTIYFGEGSWLTVV.

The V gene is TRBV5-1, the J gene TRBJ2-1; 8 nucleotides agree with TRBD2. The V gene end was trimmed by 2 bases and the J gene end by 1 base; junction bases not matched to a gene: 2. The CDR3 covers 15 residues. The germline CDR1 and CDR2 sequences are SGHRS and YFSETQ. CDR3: CASSLAGVSYNEQFF. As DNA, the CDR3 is TGCGCCAGCAGCTTAGCGGGAGTATCCTACAATGAGCAGTTCTTC.

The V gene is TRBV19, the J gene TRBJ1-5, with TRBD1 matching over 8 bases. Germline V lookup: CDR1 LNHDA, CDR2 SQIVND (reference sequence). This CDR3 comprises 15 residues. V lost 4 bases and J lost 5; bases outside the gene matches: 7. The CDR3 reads CASSSTGQVYQPQHF. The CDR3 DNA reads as TGTGCCAGTAGTAGCACGGGACAGGTCTATCAGCCCCAGCATTTT.

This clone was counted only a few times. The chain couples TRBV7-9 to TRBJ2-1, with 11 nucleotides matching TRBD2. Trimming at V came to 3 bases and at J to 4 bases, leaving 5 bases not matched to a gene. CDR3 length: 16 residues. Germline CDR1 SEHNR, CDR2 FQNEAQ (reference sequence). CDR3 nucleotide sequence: TGTGCCAGCAGCTTGGCACTAGCGGGAGAATACAATGAGCAGTTCTTC. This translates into CASSLALAGEYNEQFF.

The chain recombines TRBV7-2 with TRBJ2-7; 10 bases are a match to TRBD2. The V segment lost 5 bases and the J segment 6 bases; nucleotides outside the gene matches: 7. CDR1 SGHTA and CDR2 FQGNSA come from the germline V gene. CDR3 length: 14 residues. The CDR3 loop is CASSPRLAGAEQYF. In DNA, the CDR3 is TGTGCCAGCAGCCCTAGACTAGCGGGCGCCGAGCAGTACTTC.

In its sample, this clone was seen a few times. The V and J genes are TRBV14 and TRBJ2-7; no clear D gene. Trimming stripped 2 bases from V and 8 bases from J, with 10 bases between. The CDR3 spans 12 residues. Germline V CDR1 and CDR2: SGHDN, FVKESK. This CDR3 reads CASSQTRIKQYF. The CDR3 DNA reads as TGTGCCAGCAGCCAAACCAGGATTAAGCAGTACTTC.

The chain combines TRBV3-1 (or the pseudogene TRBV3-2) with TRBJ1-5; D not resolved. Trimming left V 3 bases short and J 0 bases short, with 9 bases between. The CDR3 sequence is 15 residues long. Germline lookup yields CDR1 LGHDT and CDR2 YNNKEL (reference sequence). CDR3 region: CASSHGSYSNQPQHF. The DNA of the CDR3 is TGTGCCAGCAGCCATGGGTCCTATAGCAATCAGCCCCAGCATTTT.